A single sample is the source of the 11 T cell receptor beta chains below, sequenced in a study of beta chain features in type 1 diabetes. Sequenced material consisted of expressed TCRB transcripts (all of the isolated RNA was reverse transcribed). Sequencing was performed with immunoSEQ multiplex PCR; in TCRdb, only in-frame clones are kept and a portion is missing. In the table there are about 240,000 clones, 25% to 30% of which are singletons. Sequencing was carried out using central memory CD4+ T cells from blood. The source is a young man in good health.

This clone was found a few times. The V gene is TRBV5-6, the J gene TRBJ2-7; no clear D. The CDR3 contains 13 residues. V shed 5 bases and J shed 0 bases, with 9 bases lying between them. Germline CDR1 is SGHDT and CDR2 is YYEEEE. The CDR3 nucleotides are TGTGCCAGCAGATCGTCCAGCTCCTACGAGCAGTACTTC. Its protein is CASRSSSSYEQYF.

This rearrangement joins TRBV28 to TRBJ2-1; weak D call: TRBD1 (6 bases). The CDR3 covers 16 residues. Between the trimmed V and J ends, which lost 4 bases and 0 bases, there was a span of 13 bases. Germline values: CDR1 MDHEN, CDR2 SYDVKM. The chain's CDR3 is CASSSRTVSSYNEQFF. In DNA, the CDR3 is TGTGCCAGCAGTTCCAGGACAGTAAGCTCCTACAATGAGCAGTTCTTC.

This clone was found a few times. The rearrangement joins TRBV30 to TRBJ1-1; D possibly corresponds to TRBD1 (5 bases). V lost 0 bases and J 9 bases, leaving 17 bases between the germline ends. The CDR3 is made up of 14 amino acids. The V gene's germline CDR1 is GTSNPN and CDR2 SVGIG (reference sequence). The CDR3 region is CAWSVQAIRGKAFF. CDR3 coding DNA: TGTGCCTGGAGTGTACAAGCGATCCGGGGGAAAGCTTTCTTT.

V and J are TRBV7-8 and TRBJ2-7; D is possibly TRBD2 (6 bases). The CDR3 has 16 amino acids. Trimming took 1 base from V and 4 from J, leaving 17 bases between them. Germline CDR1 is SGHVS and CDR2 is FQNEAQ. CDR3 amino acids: CASSLDSWDGGYEQYF. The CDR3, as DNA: TGTGCCAGCAGCTTAGATAGTTGGGACGGGGGTTACGAGCAGTACTTC.

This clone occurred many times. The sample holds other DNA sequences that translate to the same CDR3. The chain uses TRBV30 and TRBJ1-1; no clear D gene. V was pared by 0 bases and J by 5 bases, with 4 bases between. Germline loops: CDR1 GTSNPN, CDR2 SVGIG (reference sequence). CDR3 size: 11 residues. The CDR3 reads CAWSVQTEAFF. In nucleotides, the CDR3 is TGTGCCTGGAGTGTTCAGACTGAAGCTTTCTTT.

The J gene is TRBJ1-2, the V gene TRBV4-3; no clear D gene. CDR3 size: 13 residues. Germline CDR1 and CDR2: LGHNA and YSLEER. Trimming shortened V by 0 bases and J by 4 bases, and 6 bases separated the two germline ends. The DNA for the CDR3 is TGCGCCAGCAGCCAAGAATTACTCTATGGCTACACCTTC. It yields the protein CASSQELLYGYTF.

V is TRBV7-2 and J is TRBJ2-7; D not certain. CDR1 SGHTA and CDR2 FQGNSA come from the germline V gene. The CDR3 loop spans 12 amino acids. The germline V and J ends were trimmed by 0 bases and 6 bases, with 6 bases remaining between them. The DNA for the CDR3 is TGTGCCAGCAGCTTAGCCAAGGGCGAGCAGTACTTC. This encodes CASSLAKGEQYF.

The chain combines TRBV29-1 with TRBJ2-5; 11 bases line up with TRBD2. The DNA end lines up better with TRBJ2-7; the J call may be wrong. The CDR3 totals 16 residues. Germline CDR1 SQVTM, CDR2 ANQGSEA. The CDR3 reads CSVGASTSGSSYEQYF. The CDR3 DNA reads TGCAGCGTCGGCGCCTCCACTAGCGGGAGCTCCTACGAGCAGTACTTC.

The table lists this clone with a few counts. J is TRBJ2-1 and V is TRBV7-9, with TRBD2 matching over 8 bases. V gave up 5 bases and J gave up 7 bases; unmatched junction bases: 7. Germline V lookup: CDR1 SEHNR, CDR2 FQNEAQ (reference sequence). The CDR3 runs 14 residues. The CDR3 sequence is CASSPGGGRNEQFF. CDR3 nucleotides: TGTGCCAGCAGCCCGGGCGGCGGGAGGAATGAGCAGTTCTTC.

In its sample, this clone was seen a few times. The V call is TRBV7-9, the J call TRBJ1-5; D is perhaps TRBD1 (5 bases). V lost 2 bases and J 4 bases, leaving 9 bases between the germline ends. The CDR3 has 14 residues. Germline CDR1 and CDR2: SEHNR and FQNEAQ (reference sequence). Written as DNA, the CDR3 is TGTGCCAGCAGCTTAAAAGGGGTAAATCAGCCCCAGCATTTT. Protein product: CASSLKGVNQPQHF.

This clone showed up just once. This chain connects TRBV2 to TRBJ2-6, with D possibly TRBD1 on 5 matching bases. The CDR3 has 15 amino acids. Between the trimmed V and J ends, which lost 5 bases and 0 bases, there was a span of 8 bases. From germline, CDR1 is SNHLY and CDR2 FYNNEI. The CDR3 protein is CASSYDSSGANVLTF. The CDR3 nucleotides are TGTGCCAGCAGTTACGACAGCTCTGGGGCCAACGTCCTGACTTTC.